This record covers a single T cell receptor beta chain. This specimen comes from a study of blood T cell repertoires in COVID-19. On the study more broadly: From T cells, B-cell-depleted T cells, or PBMCs came the material, which was cDNA or gDNA.

Method: immunoSEQ multiplex PCR; TCRdb's copy keeps in-frame clones and lacks some. The data contain about 250,000 clones, approximately 84% of them singletons. From germline, CDR1 is SGDLS and CDR2 YYNGEE. V gave up 6 bases and J gave up 6 bases, with 13 bases separating them. The length of the CDR3 is 14 residues. The clonotype comes from a man aged 45-65 years with active or convalescent COVID-19. The sequenced sample was peripheral blood. The genes are TRBV9 and TRBJ1-6; D is undetermined. The CDR3 sequence: CASNTGSGNSPLHF. CDR3 coding DNA: TGTGCCAGCAACACCGGGAGCGGTAATTCACCCCTCCACTTT.